This TCR beta chain was recovered during a study of cytomegalovirus exposure and HLA in healthy donors. General observations from the study: The study assumed roughly uniform donor sequencing depth for presence/absence analyses. The authors listed 180 or so TCR beta chains as cytomegalovirus-associated.

Primers included in the PCR were 60 Vbeta and 13 Jbeta primers. The repertoire was sequenced with immunoSEQ multiplex PCR; TCRdb's copy has only in-frame clones and lacks some. Of 150,000 to 200,000 clones detected, around four fifths appear once; the ten largest clones hold approximately 7%. This clone has just one count. Its antigen is not known. After removal of 3 bases from V and 6 bases from J, the junction contained 9 bases not matched to a gene. CDR3 length: 15 residues. CDR1 is SGDLS, CDR2 YYNGEE, per germline. This sequence was found in a male donor in good health and CMV-seropositive. Sequenced material: PBMCs. The chain employs TRBV9 and TRBJ1-2, with TRBD1 identical over 9 bases. The CDR3 DNA reads as TGTGCCAGCAGCGACGCCCGGGACAGGGTTGATGGCTACACCTTC. Translation gives CASSDARDRVDGYTF.